The rows below give T cell receptor beta chains drawn from one sample of a study of CXCR3-negative and CXCR3-positive naive CD8 T cells. Using the 5' RACE reads, TCRdb records one entry per CDR3 protein without DNA. The sample shows 70,000 to 100,000 distinct CDR3 sequences, and about 1% sits with its ten largest clones. The sample consisted of naive CXCR3- CD8+ T cells from blood. These receptors came from a human donor in good health. Some clones in this sample may be carry-over from other donors' samples. Each CDR3 is given with its conserved first and last residue. Size values are once, few and many counts, or a class for expanded clones, and some rows have none.

15	-	TRBV7-2	TRBJ2-3	CASSLRGVSTDTQYF
14	-	TRBV7-2	TRBJ2-7	CASSLEAPPYEQYF
16	-	TRBV5-1	TRBJ1-1	CASSLLGGMPNTEAFF
14	-	TRBV12-3/TRBV12-4	TRBJ2-1	CASRTSGGDNEQFF
15	medium-sized	TRBV7-3	TRBJ2-1	CASSPSWQSYNEQFF
16	-	TRBV11-3	TRBJ2-3	CASSLGGTGPGDTQYF
14	-	TRBV5-1	TRBJ2-1	CASSLGLAWDEQFF
13	-	TRBV6-5	TRBJ2-2	CASSRPGSGELFF
12	-	TRBV29-1	TRBJ1-2	CSVKESGGGYTF
16	-	TRBV29-1	TRBJ2-5	CSVLFFFGRSQETQYF
12	-	TRBV12-3/TRBV12-4	TRBJ1-2	CASSWAGDGYTF
14	-	TRBV5-4	TRBJ2-7	CASSLGGTSYEQYF
13	-	TRBV2	TRBJ2-5	CASSDIWGETQYF
15	-	TRBV3-1	TRBJ2-7	CASSQESDRAYEQYF
16	-	TRBV7-8	TRBJ2-2	CASSLVPGANTGELFF
12	-	TRBV29-1	TRBJ2-7	CSVEDQSVEEYF
15	-	TRBV6-6	TRBJ1-2	CASIAGGDPGYGYTF
11	-	TRBV12-5	TRBJ2-3	CASGLGDTQYF
16	-	TRBV12-3/TRBV12-4	TRBJ2-1	CASSSSTGLARNEQFF
15	-	TRBV4-3	TRBJ2-5	CASSQVALGDETQYF
16	-	TRBV7-6	TRBJ2-1	CASSPGEQGIYNEQFF
17	-	TRBV29-1	TRBJ2-7	CSVGGSGASGRNNEQYF
12	-	TRBV2	TRBJ2-3	CASTDPTDTQYF
13	-	TRBV7-9	TRBJ2-7	CASSLVEEAGQYF
14	-	TRBV29-1	TRBJ1-2	CSTRGKAGEGGYTF
14	-	TRBV27	TRBJ2-2	CASSLVWGTGELFF
14	-	TRBV9	TRBJ1-1	CASSENSGDTEAFF
13	-	TRBV7-8	TRBJ1-4	CASSSPDSRKLFF
12	-	TRBV9	TRBJ2-2	CASSPKPGELFF
13	-	TRBV5-1	TRBJ2-1	CASSLLGYNEQFF
13	-	TRBV7-9	TRBJ2-7	CASSPAAAYEKYF
13	-	TRBV29-1	TRBJ1-1	CSVDWGMDTEAFF
15	-	TRBV16	TRBJ1-5	CASSQSGQGYQPQHF